One and the same sample provided the 14 T cell receptor beta chains below, sequenced in a study of blood T cells in healthy people across ages (dated by TCRdb to between 2014 and 2016). Libraries came from 5' RACE. A second PCR of about 6 to 11 cycles was performed with a sample-barcoded 5' primer and a J-beta primer mix. The public reads were quality trimmed at Q25 with fastp and then assembled into clones with MiXCR by TCRdb, keeping productive beta chains. Under each unique CDR3 protein, matching rows form one entry showing the most common genes and DNA. The sample table holds 1.8 million or so distinct CDR3 sequences, of which 39% were seen once. Clones ranked in the top ten supply under 30% of the sample. Input material: blood. These receptors were taken from a human donor in good health.

The chain recombines TRBV12-3 or TRBV12-4 with TRBJ1-2; no clear D gene. The germline V and J ends were trimmed by 6 bases and 6 bases, with 14 bases remaining between them. This CDR3 spans 13 amino acids. CDR3 DNA sequence: TGTGCCAGCAGCCAAGGTTGGGTCCATGGCTACACCTTC. As protein: CASSQGWVHGYTF.

The chain has TRBV6-2 or TRBV6-3 and TRBJ1-2, with D hard to call. V dropped 5 bases and J dropped 4 bases, with 17 bases sitting between them. The CDR3 spans 15 residues. Looked up from germline, CDR1 is MNHEY and CDR2 is SVGEGT. The CDR3 sequence is CASSDPDGALYGYTF. The CDR3 nucleotides are TGTGCCAGCAGTGACCCCGACGGAGCTCTCTATGGCTACACCTTC.

The V call is TRBV7-9, the J call TRBJ2-7; 9 bases agree with TRBD2. Germline CDR1 reads SEHNR; CDR2 reads FQNEAQ (reference sequence). The J segment lost 1 base and the V segment lost 0 bases, leaving 4 bases of the junction unmatched. CDR3 length equals 16 residues. DNA of the CDR3: TGTGCCAGCAGCTTAGCGCTCGCGGGGGGGTCCTACGAGCAGTACTTC. Amino acid sequence: CASSLALAGGSYEQYF. Full variable domain (remainder filled in from reference TRBV7-9 and TRBJ2-7): DTGVSQNPRHKITKRGQNVTFRCDPISEHNRLYWYRQTLGQGPEFLTYFQNEAQLEKSRLLSDRFSAERPKGSFSTLEIQRTEQGDSAMYLCASSLALAGGSYEQYFGPGTRLTVT.

This clonotype turned up a few times. The chain is built from TRBV28 and TRBJ2-5; maybe TRBD1 (5 bases). The V gene's germline CDR1 is MDHEN and CDR2 SYDVKM. V lost 5 bases and J 6 bases, leaving 19 bases between the germline ends. CDR3 length: 15 residues. Here the CDR3 DNA reads TGTGCCAGCAGTCCCCTCGGACAAGTTAAAAAGACCCAGTACTTC. Translated: CASSPLGQVKKTQYF.

The J gene is TRBJ2-4, the V gene TRBV7-3; maybe TRBD1 (5 bases). The CDR3 covers 13 residues. Per germline, CDR1 SGHTA and CDR2 FQGTGA. V dropped 3 bases and J dropped 9 bases, with 12 bases sitting between them. This chain's CDR3 is CASSLSQGTIQYF. The CDR3 DNA is TGTGCCAGCAGCTTGTCTCAGGGAACCATTCAGTACTTC.

The chain joins TRBV12-3 or TRBV12-4 to TRBJ1-5, with D maybe TRBD1 (5 bases). The ends were cut back, 7 bases at V and 5 bases at J, with 9 bases in the middle. The length of the CDR3 is 12 residues. CDR3 amino acids: CASMEGDQPQHF. The CDR3 DNA is TGTGCCAGCATGGAAGGGGATCAGCCCCAGCATTTT.

This rearrangement joins TRBV7-9 to TRBJ2-1, with D possibly being TRBD1 (5 bases). Near its end, the DNA agrees better with TRBJ2-7, so the J call may be wrong. Germline values: CDR1 SEHNR, CDR2 FQNEAQ (reference sequence). CDR3 length equals 15 residues. Here the CDR3 reads CASRSDILSYNEQYF. The CDR3 DNA follows: TGTGCCAGCAGGTCGGACATTCTCTCCTACAATGAGCAGTACTTC.

This clonotype was seen just once. An end of the junction differs from the germline gene, which may be a read error. V and J are TRBV20-1 and TRBJ1-4; D might be TRBD1 (5 bases). Germline CDR1 and CDR2: DFQATT and SNEGSKA (reference sequence). The CDR3 covers 14 residues. The CDR3 protein is CSGRQRAANEKLFF. CDR3 coding DNA: TGCAGTGGTAGACAGAGGGCGGCTAATGAAAAACTGTTTTTT.

J is TRBJ2-7 and V is TRBV7-3; 11 bases are shared with TRBD1. The better agreement between TRBJ2-4 and the DNA end casts doubt on the J call. Germline V lookup: CDR1 SGHTA, CDR2 FQGTGA. CDR3 size: 13 residues. CDR3 region: CASSWDRGDIQYF. CDR3 coding DNA: TGTGCCAGCAGCTGGGACAGGGGGGACATTCAGTACTTC.

The chain couples TRBV20-1 to TRBJ2-3; 8 positions agree with TRBD2. After removal of 0 bases from V and 7 bases from J, the junction contained 15 bases not matched to a gene. In germline, CDR1 is DFQATT, CDR2 SNEGSKA (reference sequence). The CDR3 loop spans 17 amino acids. This chain's CDR3 is CSARDPAAGADPNTQYF. In DNA form, the CDR3 reads TGCAGTGCTAGAGATCCTGCAGCGGGGGCTGACCCGAATACGCAGTATTTT.

A few counts support this clonotype. V usage is TRBV12-3 or TRBV12-4 and J usage is TRBJ2-1, with D tentatively TRBD1 (5 bases). The V gene lost 7 bases and the J gene lost 0 bases, with 13 bases spanning the gap. The CDR3 length is 15 residues. The CDR3, as DNA: TGTGCCAGCACCAAGGACACAAACTCCTACAATGAGCAGTTCTTC. Residues: CASTKDTNSYNEQFF.

The chain employs TRBV27 and TRBJ1-2; D is unclear. The germline V gene encodes CDR1 MNHEY and CDR2 SMNVEV (reference sequence). This CDR3 comprises 12 residues. V was cut by 10 bases and J by 5 bases, with 14 bases left in between. The CDR3 nucleotides read TGTGCCACCAAGGGAGAGAGTTATGGCTACACCTTC. Protein: CATKGESYGYTF.

The rearrangement joins TRBV27 to TRBJ1-6; a weak D match, TRBD1 (6 bases). Germline CDR1 and CDR2: MNHEY and SMNVEV (reference sequence). The CDR3 is 15 residues long. V was cut by 8 bases and J by 6 bases, with 17 bases left in between. CDR3 sequence reads: CASGSPGQTNSPLHF. In DNA form, the CDR3 reads TGTGCCAGCGGGTCCCCAGGACAGACTAATTCACCCCTCCACTTT.

This clonotype was counted between two and nine times. The chain uses TRBV29-1 and TRBJ2-3; 8 positions agree with TRBD1. Trimming took 7 bases from V and 5 from J; bases not matched to a gene: 8. Germline lookup yields CDR1 SQVTM and CDR2 ANQGSEA. The CDR3 extends over 13 amino acids. CDR3 loop: CSAPDRAEDTQYF. Here the CDR3 DNA reads TGCAGCGCCCCGGACAGGGCCGAAGATACGCAGTATTTT.